The rows below give T cell receptor beta chains drawn from one sample of a study of T cells in Graves' hyperthyroidism and ophthalmopathy. TCRdb called the multiplex PCR reads again in MiXCR, with one record for every CDR3 protein. Among 450,000 to 650,000 distinct CDR3 sequences listed, approximately 15% were seen once. Sequences were obtained from blood. The receptors originated from a woman aged 18-29 years with Graves' ophthalmopathy. CDR3s include the opening cysteine and the closing phenylalanine or tryptophan. Each record gives: clone size, J gene, D gene, V gene, CDR3 protein, CDR3 DNA. The D gene is left open where the match is weak. Clone size is given for some rows only: seen once, a few or many times, or a class if the clone is expanded.

>many|TRBJ1-3|NA|TRBV6-1
CASSYGPTIAGNTIYF
TGTGCCAGCAGTTATGGACCTACGATAGCTGGAAACACCATATATTTT
>many|TRBJ1-1|NA|TRBV6-1
CASALRSGRTEAFF
TGTGCCAGCGCATTAAGATCAGGGAGGACTGAAGCTTTCTTT
>few|TRBJ2-3|TRBD2|TRBV19
CASSKAGGRNTQYF
TGTGCCAGTAGTAAGGCGGGAGGTCGGAATACGCAGTATTTT
>many|TRBJ2-1|TRBD2|TRBV6-2/TRBV6-3
CASSFLAVWRYNEQFF
TGTGCCAGCAGTTTCCTAGCGGTTTGGAGGTACAATGAGCAGTTCTTC
>NA|TRBJ1-1|NA|TRBV28
CASSGGLAEAFF
TGTGCCAGCAGTGGGGGGCTGGCTGAAGCTTTCTTT
>NA|TRBJ1-2|NA|TRBV9
CACSVEGTYGYTF
TGTGCCTGCAGCGTAGAGGGTACCTATGGCTACACCTTC
>many|TRBJ2-5|NA|TRBV11-3
CASSFRTSRETQYF
TGTGCCAGCAGCTTCCGAACCTCTCGGGAGACCCAGTACTTC
>many|TRBJ1-2|NA|TRBV7-3
CASSLNAPGGGNYGYTF
TGTGCCAGCAGCTTAAACGCCCCCGGTGGGGGAAACTATGGCTACACCTTC
>many|TRBJ2-1|TRBD2|TRBV12-3/TRBV12-4
CASSLAGRPHNEQFF
TGTGCCAGCAGTCTAGCGGGAAGACCTCACAATGAGCAGTTCTTC
>few|TRBJ1-2|TRBD1|TRBV27
CASSSGTGSGYTF
TGTGCCAGCAGTTCCGGGACAGGGTCGGGCTACACCTTC
>few|TRBJ2-2|TRBD2|TRBV29-1
CSVGGQSGLAHTGELFF
TGCAGCGTGGGGGGGCAGAGCGGACTAGCGCACACCGGGGAGCTGTTTTTT